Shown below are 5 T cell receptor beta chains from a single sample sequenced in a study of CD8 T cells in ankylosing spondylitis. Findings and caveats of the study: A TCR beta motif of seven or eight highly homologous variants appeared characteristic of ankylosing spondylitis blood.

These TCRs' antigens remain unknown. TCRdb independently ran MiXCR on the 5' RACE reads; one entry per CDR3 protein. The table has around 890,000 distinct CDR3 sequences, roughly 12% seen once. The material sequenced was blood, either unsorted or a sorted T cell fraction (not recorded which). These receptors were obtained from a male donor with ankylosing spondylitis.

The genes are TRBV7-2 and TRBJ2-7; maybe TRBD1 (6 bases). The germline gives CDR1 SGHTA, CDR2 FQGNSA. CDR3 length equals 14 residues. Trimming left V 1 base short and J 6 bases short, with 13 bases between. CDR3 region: CASSLDRTAIEQYF. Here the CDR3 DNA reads TGTGCCAGCAGCTTAGATAGGACAGCCATCGAGCAGTACTTC.

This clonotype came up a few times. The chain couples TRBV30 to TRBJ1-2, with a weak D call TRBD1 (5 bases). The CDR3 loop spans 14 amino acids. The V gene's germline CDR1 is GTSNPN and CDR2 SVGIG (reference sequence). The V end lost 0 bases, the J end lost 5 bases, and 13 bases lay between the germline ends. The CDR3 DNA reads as TGTGCCTGGAGTGTACGGAAAGGGGCATATGGCTACACCTTC. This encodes CAWSVRKGAYGYTF. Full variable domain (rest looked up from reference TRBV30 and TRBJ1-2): SQTIHQWPATLVQPVGSPLSLECTVEGTSNPNLYWYRQAAGRGLQLLFYSVGIGQISSEVPQNLSASRPQDRQFILSSKKLLLSDSGFYLCAWSVRKGAYGYTFGSGTRLTVV.

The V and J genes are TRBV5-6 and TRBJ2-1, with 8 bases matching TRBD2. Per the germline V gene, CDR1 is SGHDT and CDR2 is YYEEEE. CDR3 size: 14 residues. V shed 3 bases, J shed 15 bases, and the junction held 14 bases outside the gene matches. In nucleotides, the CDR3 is TGTGCCAGCAGCTCCATCGCAGGAGGGACTAGACCGTTCTTC. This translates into CASSSIAGGTRPFF.

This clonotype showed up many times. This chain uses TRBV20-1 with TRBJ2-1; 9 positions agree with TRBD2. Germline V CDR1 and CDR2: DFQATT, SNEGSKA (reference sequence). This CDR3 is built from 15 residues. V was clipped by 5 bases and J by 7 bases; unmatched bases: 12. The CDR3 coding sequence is TGCAGTGCTCCCCCCCGGCTAGCGGGAACAAATGAGCAGTTCTTC. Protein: CSAPPRLAGTNEQFF.

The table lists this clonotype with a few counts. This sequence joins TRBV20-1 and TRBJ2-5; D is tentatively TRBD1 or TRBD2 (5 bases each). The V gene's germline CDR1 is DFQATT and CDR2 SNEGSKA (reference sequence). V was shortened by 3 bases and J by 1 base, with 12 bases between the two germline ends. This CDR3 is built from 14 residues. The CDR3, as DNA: TGCAGTGCTAGTTTTTACGGGGCCCAAGAGACCCAGTACTTC. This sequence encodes CSASFYGAQETQYF.